This T cell receptor (beta chain) was recorded in a study of CXCR3-negative and CXCR3-positive naive CD8 T cells. Of note for this clonotype: Its antigen is currently unknown.

Sorting yielded triplicates of fewer than 350,000 cells for each CD8+ T cell subset. Each TRB cDNA library was prepared by 5' RACE (with UMI labels). TCRdb reprocessed the 5' RACE reads and keeps a single row for each CDR3 protein, giving no DNA. This repertoire includes over 100,000 distinct CDR3 sequences. General study findings and limits: Partially decreased CXCR3 expression was recorded after cryopreservation, and fresh PBMCs were used in most assays. The study found that naive CXCR3-negative and CXCR3-positive cells shared TRBV-TRBJ usage, while memory cells differed. Naive cells positive for CXCR3 carried more hydrophobic TRB CDR3s than CXCR3-negative ones.

This CDR3 is built from 14 residues. Germline CDR1 DFQATT, CDR2 SNEGSKA (reference sequence). The genes are TRBV20-1 and TRBJ2-1. The sequencing sample was made of naive CXCR3+ CD8+ T cells from blood. The subset is: CD45RO-CCR7+CD27+CD95- naive CD8+ T cells expressing CXCR3 (TNR3+). The receptor's source is a human donor in good health. Some clones in this sample may be carry-over from other donors' samples. CDR3 in amino acids: CSARHRGSYNEQFF.